The TCR beta chain under discussion was sequenced for a study of response to subunit inactivated influenza vaccine (dated by TCRdb to the late 2010s). Study-wide context: The study used deep quantitative T cell receptor repertoire profiling to track responses to a trivalent subunit inactivated influenza vaccine.

Library generation was performed with RT-PCR. TCRdb shows the sequencer as Illumina HiSeq 2500. TCRdb cleaned the public reads at Q25 with fastp, built clones with MiXCR and kept in-frame beta chains. Under each unique CDR3 protein, matching rows form one entry showing the most common genes and DNA. This sample holds 500,000 to 600,000 distinct CDR3 sequences; 14% were observed only once. The leading ten clones occupy roughly 11% of the sample. With respect to this clonotype: Its antigen is still unknown. No base quality values were provided; no much bigger clone lies one nucleotide off.

Overall results and qualifications from the work: It was suggested by the authors that each seasonal influenza vaccination may recruit only a limited number of new T cells.

The junction shows trimming of 6 bases on V and 5 bases on J, plus 16 bases between the germline ends. Via the germline V gene, CDR1 is MNHNS and CDR2 SASEGT. Counted from cysteine to phenylalanine, this CDR3 has 14 amino acids. The sequence is cut down to CDR3 DNA, 42 bases in frame from base 1. The specimen was PBMCs from blood, collected 11 to 12 days after vaccination. The clonotype comes from a man aged 50 to 60 who received an inactivated influenza vaccine. Donor details come from another sample of the same person, matched by shared clones. The receptor chain draws on TRBV6-1 and TRBJ1-1; a tentative D call is TRBD1 (5 bases match). CDR3 loop: CASRPDQGGTEAFF. Read as DNA, the sequence is TGTGCCAGCAGGCCCGACCAGGGTGGAACTGAAGCTTTCTTT.